This T cell receptor (beta chain) was captured by sequencing in a study of identical twins. Whole-study results and caveats: Memory repertoires showed no such pattern, whereas abundant cord blood beta clonotypes carried fewer insertions. Low generation-probability sequences were in excess among twin-shared out-of-frame alpha sequences. Modeled out-of-frame TCR alpha sharing in monozygotic twins fell below observed levels.

As for this clonotype: The antigen is undetermined.

TCRdb analysed the 5' RACE reads with MiXCR anew, one entry per CDR3 protein. The table shows 230,000 or so distinct CDR3 sequences, with approximately 8.6% occurring only once. CDR3 length: 14 residues. The germline V gene encodes CDR1 LNHNV and CDR2 YYDKDF (reference sequence). With 8 bases removed from V and 0 bases from J, the gap between germline ends came to 11 bases. The data also belong to a second study, concerning yellow fever vaccine responses in identical twins. That source notes: The T cell response to vaccination in identical twins was reportedly partly convergent and partly personalized.

The rearrangement uses TRBV15 and TRBJ1-5; tentative D call: TRBD1 (5 bases). This clonotype originated in a woman between 18 and 29 years old in good health. Sequenced material: CD8+ T cells sorted from blood. The CDR3 loop reads CATRDSYSNQPQHF. Here the CDR3 DNA reads TGTGCCACCCGGGACTCCTATAGCAATCAGCCCCAGCATTTT.